This TCR beta chain is drawn from a study of radiotherapy plus CTLA-4 blockade in lung cancer. Method: immunoSEQ multiplex PCR; TCRdb's copy keeps in-frame clones and lacks some. Among approximately 94,000 clones listed, approximately 82% were seen once. V lost 2 bases, J lost 3 bases, and 11 bases lay in between. CDR3 length: 15 residues. Germline CDR1 is MGHRA and CDR2 is YSYEKL. This clone came up once. The receptor comes from a human donor with non-small cell lung cancer that progressed on radiotherapy plus ipilimumab. J is TRBJ2-1 and V is TRBV4-1; weak D call: TRBD2 (5 bases). Sequencing was performed on peripheral blood, taken from a patient treated with radiotherapy plus ipilimumab. The CDR3 loop reads CASSQTRENYNEQFF. CDR3 bases: TGCGCCAGCAGCCAAACACGGGAAAACTACAATGAGCAGTTCTTC.